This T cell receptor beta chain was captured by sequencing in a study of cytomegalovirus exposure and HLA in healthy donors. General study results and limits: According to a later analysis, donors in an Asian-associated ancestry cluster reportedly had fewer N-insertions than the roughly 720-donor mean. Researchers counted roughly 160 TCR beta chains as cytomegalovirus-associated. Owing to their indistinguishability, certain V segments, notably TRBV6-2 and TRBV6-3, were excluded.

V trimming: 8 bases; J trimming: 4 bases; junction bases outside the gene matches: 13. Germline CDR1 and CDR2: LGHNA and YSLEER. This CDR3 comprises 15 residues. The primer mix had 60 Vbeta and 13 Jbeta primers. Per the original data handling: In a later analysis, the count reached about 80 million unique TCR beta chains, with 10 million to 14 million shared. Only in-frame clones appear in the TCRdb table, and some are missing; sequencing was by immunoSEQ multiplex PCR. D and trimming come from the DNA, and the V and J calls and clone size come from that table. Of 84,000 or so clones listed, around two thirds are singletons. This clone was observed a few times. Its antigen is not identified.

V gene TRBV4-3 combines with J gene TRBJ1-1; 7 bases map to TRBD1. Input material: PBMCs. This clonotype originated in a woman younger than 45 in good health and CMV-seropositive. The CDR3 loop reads CASGIRQGVITEAFF. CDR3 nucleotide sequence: TGCGCCAGCGGAATCCGACAGGGCGTGATCACTGAAGCTTTCTTT.